These T cell receptor beta chains were read from a single sample in a study of T-cell memory formation after mild COVID-19. TCRdb fed the 5' RACE reads into MiXCR, producing one record per CDR3 protein. The table includes about 560,000 distinct CDR3 sequences, roughly 20% detected once. Sequences were obtained from PBMCs or a T cell subset sorted from them (not recorded which). Receptor source: an adult woman who had mild COVID-19 (a few samples of this study predate the infection). Cell type and time point are not known. Both conserved end residues are part of each CDR3. The D gene is left open where the match is weak. Not all rows give a size; the values are once, few, many and, for expanded clones, a class.

D gene | J gene | clone size | V gene | CDR3 protein | CDR3 DNA
NA | TRBJ2-5 | NA | TRBV7-9 | CASSFWGVNRERQETQYF | TGTGCCAGCAGCTTCTGGGGGGTTAACAGGGAACGACAAGAGACCCAGTACTTC
NA | TRBJ1-5 | NA | TRBV12-3/TRBV12-4 | CASSLEVGIQPQHF | TGTGCCAGCAGTTTAGAGGTGGGGATTCAGCCCCAGCATTTT
NA | TRBJ2-3 | NA | TRBV29-1 | CSVADSLSTDTQYF | TGCAGCGTGGCGGACTCGCTTTCGACAGATACGCAGTATTTT
NA | TRBJ2-1 | NA | TRBV12-3/TRBV12-4 | CASSLGTYDNEQFF | TGTGCCAGCAGTTTAGGGACGTACGACAATGAGCAGTTCTTC
NA | TRBJ2-7 | NA | TRBV5-1 | CASSLDGTGRSRSYEQYF | TGCGCCAGCAGCTTGGACGGGACGGGTAGATCGAGGTCCTACGAGCAGTACTTC
TRBD2 | TRBJ2-3 | NA | TRBV6-5 | CASSYSAGGTFSTDTQYF | TGTGCCAGCAGTTACTCGGCGGGAGGGACGTTTAGCACAGATACGCAGTATTTT
TRBD2 | TRBJ2-1 | NA | TRBV2 | CASSEVELAGVDEQFF | TGTGCCAGCAGTGAAGTGGAACTAGCGGGGGTGGATGAGCAGTTCTTC
TRBD1 | TRBJ1-2 | few | TRBV29-1 | CSASGTGLYGYTF | TGCAGCGCCTCCGGGACAGGGCTATATGGCTACACCTTC
NA | TRBJ1-3 | many | TRBV11-2 | CASSQGGSSRFTIYF | TGTGCCAGCAGCCAAGGGGGATCCTCTAGGTTTACCATATATTTT
TRBD1 | TRBJ2-4 | few | TRBV5-6 | CASSRTGVKNIQYF | TGTGCCAGCAGCCGGACAGGCGTCAAAAACATTCAGTACTTC
TRBD1 | TRBJ2-7 | NA | TRBV27 | CASRRDRGWFTYEQYF | TGTGCCAGCAGGCGGGACAGGGGATGGTTCACCTACGAGCAGTACTTC
TRBD1 | TRBJ2-1 | few | TRBV2 | CASSRYRGASYNEQFF | TGTGCCAGCAGTCGATACAGGGGTGCCTCCTACAATGAGCAGTTCTTC
NA | TRBJ1-1 | few | TRBV6-2/TRBV6-3 | CASSYSLMNTEAFF | TGTGCCAGCAGTTATTCTCTCATGAACACTGAAGCTTTCTTT
NA | TRBJ2-1 | NA | TRBV7-9 | CASSPTGFSYNEQFF | TGTGCCAGCAGCCCCACGGGGTTCTCCTACAATGAGCAGTTCTTC
TRBD1 | TRBJ2-5 | NA | TRBV19 | CASRSGQGFAETQYF | TGTGCCAGTAGGTCGGGACAGGGGTTTGCGGAGACCCAGTACTTC
NA | TRBJ1-6 | NA | TRBV4-1 | CASSRRGLGSPLHF | TGCGCCAGCAGCCGTCGGGGCCTAGGGTCACCCCTCCACTTT
NA | TRBJ2-1 | NA | TRBV5-6 | CASSLLRGSYNEQFF | TGTGCCAGCAGCTTGTTGCGGGGTTCCTACAATGAGCAGTTCTTC
TRBD2 | TRBJ2-3 | few | TRBV9 | CASSGRDYRTDTQYF | TGTGCCAGCAGCGGCCGGGACTACCGCACAGATACGCAGTATTTT
TRBD1 | TRBJ2-7 | few | TRBV4-1 | CASSQNIQQGYYEQYF | TGCGCCAGCAGCCAAAACATACAACAGGGGTACTACGAGCAGTACTTC
TRBD1 | TRBJ2-6 | NA | TRBV7-8 | CASSLTGTGGSGANVLTF | TGTGCCAGCAGCTTAACCGGGACAGGGGGCTCTGGGGCCAACGTCCTGACTTTC
NA | TRBJ2-7 | NA | TRBV15 | CATSRRTAAVNEQYF | TGTGCCACCAGCAGGCGGACAGCGGCCGTCAACGAGCAGTACTTC
NA | TRBJ1-2 | few | TRBV20-1 | CSARPGRDGYTF | TGCAGTGCTAGACCCGGGCGAGATGGCTACACCTTC
TRBD1 | TRBJ2-5 | few | TRBV5-1 | CASSPGTAGRETQYF | TGCGCCAGCAGCCCGGGGACAGCTGGGCGAGAGACCCAGTACTTC
NA | TRBJ2-7 | NA | TRBV19 | CASSQTETYEQYF | TGTGCCAGTAGTCAGACAGAAACCTACGAGCAGTACTTC
NA | TRBJ2-3 | NA | TRBV29-1 | CSVERGSTDTQYF | TGCAGCGTTGAACGCGGGAGCACAGATACGCAGTATTTT
TRBD2 | TRBJ2-1 | few | TRBV2 | CASIAGGPHNEQFF | TGTGCCAGCATAGCGGGAGGGCCCCACAATGAGCAGTTCTTC
NA | TRBJ1-1 | few | TRBV30 | CAWSREWDGTEAFF | TGTGCCTGGAGTAGGGAGTGGGATGGAACTGAAGCTTTCTTT
TRBD1 | TRBJ1-1 | few | TRBV5-1 | CASSSHYRGGGTEAFF | TGCGCCAGCAGCTCGCACTACAGGGGAGGGGGCACTGAAGCTTTCTTT
NA | TRBJ1-1 | few | TRBV7-9 | CASSSNDKNTEAFF | TGTGCCAGCAGCTCAAACGACAAGAACACTGAAGCTTTCTTT
NA | TRBJ2-2 | NA | TRBV9 | CASSESTNTGELFF | TGTGCCAGCAGCGAATCGACGAACACCGGGGAGCTGTTTTTT
TRBD2 | TRBJ2-7 | NA | TRBV24-1 | CATSDFREGRHEQYF | TGTGCCACCAGTGATTTCCGGGAGGGGCGCCACGAGCAGTACTTC
TRBD1 | TRBJ1-2 | few | TRBV7-9 | CASRLQGSPDRGLGNYGYTF | TGTGCCAGCAGACTCCAGGGTAGTCCCGACAGGGGTCTAGGGAACTATGGCTACACCTTC
NA | TRBJ1-2 | NA | TRBV30 | CAWGTDLGYGYTF | TGTGCCTGGGGGACGGACCTCGGCTATGGCTACACCTTC
NA | TRBJ2-2 | NA | TRBV20-1 | CSARPGGVTGELFF | TGCAGTGCTAGACCCGGGGGCGTCACCGGGGAGCTGTTTTTT
TRBD2 | TRBJ2-3 | NA | TRBV4-2 | CASSQAGGEGNTQYF | TGTGCCAGCAGCCAAGCGGGGGGGGAAGGAAATACGCAGTATTTT
NA | TRBJ2-2 | NA | TRBV3-1 | CASSQGTRAGELFF | TGTGCCAGCAGCCAAGGGACCCGTGCCGGGGAGCTGTTTTTT
NA | TRBJ2-3 | few | TRBV6-5 | CASSPGPRGTDTQYF | TGTGCCAGCAGCCCGGGCCCTCGAGGAACAGATACGCAGTATTTT
NA | TRBJ1-1 | NA | TRBV20-1 | CSAPSPQGNTEAFF | TGCAGTGCCCCGTCCCCCCAGGGGAACACTGAAGCTTTCTTT
TRBD1 | TRBJ2-7 | few | TRBV7-9 | CASSLPKGAGYEQYF | TGTGCCAGCAGCCTTCCTAAGGGGGCCGGCTACGAGCAGTACTTC
TRBD2 | TRBJ2-3 | few | TRBV24-1 | CATSDSPTSGSSDTQYF | TGTGCCACCAGTGATTCCCCGACTAGCGGGAGTTCAGATACGCAGTATTTT
TRBD1 | TRBJ2-1 | NA | TRBV27 | CASSLFTSGTGIGNEQFF | TGTGCCAGCAGTTTATTTACCTCCGGGACAGGGATTGGCAATGAGCAGTTCTTC
NA | TRBJ2-7 | many | TRBV28 | CASSSGPLYEQYF | TGTGCCAGCAGTTCGGGACCACTCTACGAGCAGTACTTC
NA | TRBJ2-1 | few | TRBV24-1 | CATSEERASYNEQFF | TGTGCCACCAGTGAGGAGAGGGCCTCCTACAATGAGCAGTTCTTC
TRBD2 | TRBJ2-5 | few | TRBV9 | CASNAGGDVRGETQYF | TGTGCCAGCAACGCGGGGGGTGACGTCCGGGGGGAGACCCAGTACTTC
NA | TRBJ1-1 | few | TRBV5-1 | CASSVQAMGGNTEAFF | TGCGCCAGCAGCGTTCAGGCTATGGGGGGAAACACTGAAGCTTTCTTT
NA | TRBJ1-6 | NA | TRBV6-6 | CASGASGPLHF | TGTGCCAGCGGCGCTTCGGGACCCCTCCACTTT
NA | TRBJ2-2 | NA | TRBV4-1 | CASRWVVDTGELFF | TGCGCCAGCCGCTGGGTAGTAGACACCGGGGAGCTGTTTTTT
TRBD1 | TRBJ1-2 | NA | TRBV7-9 | CASSQDRPSDGYTF | TGTGCCAGCAGCCAGGACAGGCCTTCGGATGGCTACACCTTC
NA | TRBJ2-5 | many | TRBV5-1 | CASSLGRGSRSETQYF | TGCGCCAGCAGCTTGGGCCGGGGTAGTCGGTCGGAGACCCAGTACTTC
NA | TRBJ2-1 | NA | TRBV6-4 | CASSDSASSYNEQFF | TGTGCCAGCAGTGACTCGGCTAGCTCCTACAATGAGCAGTTCTTC
NA | TRBJ1-1 | many | TRBV7-9 | CASSSGPEAFF | TGTGCCAGCAGCTCAGGGCCTGAAGCTTTCTTT
TRBD1 | TRBJ2-5 | few | TRBV12-3/TRBV12-4 | CASSPPTGGGETQYF | TGTGCCAGCAGTCCCCCGACAGGGGGCGGCGAGACCCAGTACTTC
NA | TRBJ2-3 | NA | TRBV7-2 | CASSLAGGLLADTQYF | TGTGCCAGCAGCTTAGCGGGGGGGCTGTTGGCAGATACGCAGTATTTT